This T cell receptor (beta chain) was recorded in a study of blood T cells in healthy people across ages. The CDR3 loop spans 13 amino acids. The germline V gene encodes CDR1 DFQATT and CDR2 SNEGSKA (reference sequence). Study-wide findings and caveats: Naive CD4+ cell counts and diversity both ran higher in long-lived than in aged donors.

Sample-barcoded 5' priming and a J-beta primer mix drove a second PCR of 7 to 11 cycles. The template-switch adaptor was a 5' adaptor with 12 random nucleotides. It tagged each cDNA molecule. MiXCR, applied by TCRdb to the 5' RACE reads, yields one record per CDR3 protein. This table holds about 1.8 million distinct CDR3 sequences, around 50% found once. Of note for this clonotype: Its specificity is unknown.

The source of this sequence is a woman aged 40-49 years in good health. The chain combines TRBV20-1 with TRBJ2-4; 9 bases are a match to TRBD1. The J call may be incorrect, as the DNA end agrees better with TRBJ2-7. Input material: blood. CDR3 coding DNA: TGCAGCTGGGAGGGGGACAGGGCCAACGAGCAGTACTTC. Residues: CSWEGDRANEQYF.